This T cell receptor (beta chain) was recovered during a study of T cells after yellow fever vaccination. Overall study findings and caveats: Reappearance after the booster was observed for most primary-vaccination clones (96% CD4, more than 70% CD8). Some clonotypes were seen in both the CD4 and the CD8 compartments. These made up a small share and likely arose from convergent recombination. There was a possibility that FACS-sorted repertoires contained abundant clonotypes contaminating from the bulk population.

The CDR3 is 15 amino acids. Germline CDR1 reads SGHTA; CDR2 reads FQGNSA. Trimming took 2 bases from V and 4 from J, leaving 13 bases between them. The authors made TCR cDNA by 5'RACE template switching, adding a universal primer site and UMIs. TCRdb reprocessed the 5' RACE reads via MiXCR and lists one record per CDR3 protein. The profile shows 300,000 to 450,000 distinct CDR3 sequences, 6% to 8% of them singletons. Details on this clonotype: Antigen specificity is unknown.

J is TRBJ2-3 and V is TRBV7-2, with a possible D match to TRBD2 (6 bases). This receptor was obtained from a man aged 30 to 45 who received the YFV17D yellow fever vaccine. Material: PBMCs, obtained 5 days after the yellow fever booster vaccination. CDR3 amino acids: CASSLTGVPADTQYF. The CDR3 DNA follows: TGTGCCAGCAGCTTAACGGGGGTCCCGGCAGATACGCAGTATTTT.